The clone carrying this TCR beta chain was seen once. The antigen is unknown. The CDR3 covers 15 residues. From germline, CDR1 is SGHTA and CDR2 FQGNSA. V was cut by 3 bases and J by 0 bases, with 10 bases left in between. This specimen belongs to a study of cytomegalovirus exposure and HLA in healthy donors. Notes on the study in general: Confirmation in vitro established that a few CMV-associated chains were specific for CMV antigens.

Assay used: immunoSEQ multiplex PCR; TCRdb lists only in-frame clones, some missing. The sample holds roughly 75,000 clones, over 85% seen once. Donors were drawn from the approximately 110-subject validation cohort, separate from the approximately 670-subject first cohort. The chain uses TRBV7-2 and TRBJ2-3; D is possibly TRBD2 (6 bases). The receptor was derived from a man aged 18-30 years in good health and CMV-seropositive. The sample consisted of PBMCs. The CDR3 spells CASSFSGESTDTQYF. CDR3 sequence (DNA): TGTGCCAGCAGCTTCTCGGGGGAAAGCACAGATACGCAGTATTTT.